One sample yielded the 26 T cell receptor beta chains listed below, sequenced in a study of shared clonotypes between healthy human individuals. The protocol was immunoSEQ multiplex PCR, while the TCRdb copy is restricted to in-frame clones and leaves out a portion. The sample lists some 2.1 million clones, about 95% occurring once. Cells designated naive CD8 were CD45RO-negative and were positively selected for CCR7, with terminally differentiated effector memory CD45RA+ cells excluded. Material for sequencing was naive CD8+ T cells sorted from blood. The source is a man younger than 35 in good health.

The chain has TRBV2 and TRBJ2-7; the match to TRBD1 covers 8 bases. J was trimmed by 0 bases and V by 3 bases; bases with no gene match: 16. Germline V gene sequence: CDR1 SNHLY, CDR2 FYNNEI. The CDR3 covers 19 residues. CDR3 residues: CASSDFQDRERKSSYEQYF. As DNA, the CDR3 is TGTGCCAGCAGTGATTTTCAGGACAGGGAGCGAAAAAGCTCCTACGAGCAGTACTTC.

The gene calls are TRBV27 and TRBJ2-7; 11 positions match TRBD1. V lost 8 bases, J lost 2 bases, and 2 bases stayed unmatched. The CDR3 runs 13 residues. The V gene's germline CDR1 is MNHEY and CDR2 SMNVEV (reference sequence). CDR3 sequence: CASGQGAPYEQYF. The CDR3 nucleotides are TGTGCCAGCGGACAGGGGGCCCCCTACGAGCAGTACTTC.

About this clone: Distinct nucleotide sequences in the sample also encode this CDR3. The chain combines TRBV27 with TRBJ2-1, with D possibly matching TRBD2 (5 bases). The CDR3 contains 13 residues. From germline, CDR1 is MNHEY and CDR2 SMNVEV (reference sequence). V dropped 3 bases and J dropped 4 bases, with 7 bases sitting between them. The chain's CDR3 is CASSLDFYNEQFF. Written as DNA, the CDR3 is TGTGCCAGCAGTTTGGACTTTTACAATGAGCAGTTCTTC.

The chain is built from TRBV6-6 and TRBJ1-2, with a weak D call TRBD1 (6 bases). Germline V gene data show CDR1 as MNHNY and CDR2 as SVGAGI (reference sequence). The CDR3 is made up of 15 amino acids. Trimming took 4 bases from V and 4 from J, leaving 16 bases between them. Written as DNA, the CDR3 is TGTGCCAGCAGTTCAGACAGGATACAACTCTATGGCTACACCTTC. Translated, it gives CASSSDRIQLYGYTF.

The chain couples TRBV9 to TRBJ1-2; D is possibly TRBD1 (6 bases). Deletions cut 0 bases from V and 7 bases from J, with 16 bases between. CDR1 and CDR2 from the germline V gene are SGDLS and YYNGEE. The CDR3 runs to 15 residues. The CDR3 DNA sequence: TGTGCCAGCAGCGTAGGCGGGGGGCTTCAGGTTGGCTACACCTTC. Residues: CASSVGGGLQVGYTF.

This clone was found once. The sample carries other DNA sequences with the same CDR3. The chain combines TRBV5-6 with TRBJ2-7; no firm D call. The CDR3 is 14 residues long. The germline CDR1 and CDR2 sequences are SGHDT and YYEEEE. Trimming pared 0 bases from V and 2 bases from J, leaving 9 bases between. CDR3 sequence: CASSLGDGPYEQYF. CDR3 in DNA: TGTGCCAGCAGCTTGGGAGACGGACCCTACGAGCAGTACTTC.

Of note for this clone: Other DNA sequences within the sample encode an identical CDR3. The chain is built from TRBV27 and TRBJ2-2; D call uncertain. CDR1 MNHEY and CDR2 SMNVEV come from the germline V gene (reference sequence). Trimming took 3 bases from V and 5 from J, leaving 7 bases between them. CDR3 length equals 13 residues. DNA of the CDR3: TGTGCCAGCAGTTTCGAAGGGACCGGGGAGCTGTTTTTT. This encodes CASSFEGTGELFF.

The chain has TRBV4-1 and TRBJ2-3; possible D gene TRBD2, 6 bases. This CDR3 comprises 14 residues. The germline gives CDR1 MGHRA, CDR2 YSYEKL. Trimming left V 4 bases short and J 3 bases short, with 11 bases between. The CDR3 loop reads CASSLSGDTDTQYF. Written as DNA, the CDR3 is TGCGCCAGCAGCCTTTCGGGGGATACAGATACGCAGTATTTT.

This chain uses TRBV7-8 with TRBJ2-1; D unclear. This CDR3 has 15 amino acids. V lost 1 base and J 2 bases, leaving 9 bases between the germline ends. In germline, CDR1 is SGHVS, CDR2 FQNEAQ. For the CDR3, the DNA is TGTGCCAGCAGCTTAGTCCTGACGGCCTACAATGAGCAGTTCTTC. This translates into CASSLVLTAYNEQFF.

A remark on this clone: Other DNA sequences within the sample encode an identical CDR3. The chain is built from TRBV18 and TRBJ2-3; possibly TRBD2 for D (6 bases). Trimming left V 2 bases short and J 4 bases short, with 7 bases between. The length of the CDR3 is 13 residues. Germline loops: CDR1 KGHSH, CDR2 LQKENI. The CDR3 DNA reads TGTGCCAGCTCACCAACGGGGGCAGATACGCAGTATTTT. Protein: CASSPTGADTQYF.

This clone was picked up one time. The rearrangement uses TRBV5-1 and TRBJ2-1, with TRBD2 matching 9 bases. The length of the CDR3 is 15 residues. Germline lookup yields CDR1 SGHRS and CDR2 YFSETQ. V was clipped by 0 bases and J by 3 bases; unmatched bases: 1. The CDR3 DNA reads TGCGCCAGCAGCTTGGAGCGGGGGGACTACAATGAGCAGTTCTTC. It specifies CASSLERGDYNEQFF.

The rearrangement links TRBV19 to TRBJ1-1; a possible D gene is TRBD1 (5 bases). Trimming took 6 bases from V and 4 from J, leaving 12 bases between them. The CDR3 spans 13 residues. The V gene's germline CDR1 is LNHDA and CDR2 SQIVND (reference sequence). This CDR3 reads CASSLQGSTEAFF. The DNA for the CDR3 is TGTGCCAGTAGCCTTCAGGGTAGCACTGAAGCTTTCTTT.

The V and J genes are TRBV9 and TRBJ2-1; D is possibly TRBD1 or TRBD2 (7 bases each). The germline gives CDR1 SGDLS, CDR2 YYNGEE. Trimming took off 6 bases at V and 3 bases at J, with 16 bases between the two ends. This CDR3 region has 15 residues. In nucleotides, the CDR3 is TGTGCCAGCACCAGCAGGGGGGGAAGCTACAATGAGCAGTTCTTC. Protein: CASTSRGGSYNEQFF.

The chain has TRBV2 and TRBJ2-1; 8 nucleotides match TRBD2. Germline V gene lookup returns CDR1 SNHLY and CDR2 FYNNEI. This CDR3 spans 15 amino acids. V was pared by 6 bases and J by 4 bases, with 8 bases of the junction left unmatched. This CDR3 reads CASSGGLADYNEQFF. The DNA of the CDR3 is TGTGCCAGCAGCGGCGGACTAGCCGATTACAATGAGCAGTTCTTC.

The chain combines TRBV7-9 with TRBJ2-1; D may correspond to TRBD1 or TRBD2 (6 bases each). Germline V gene data show CDR1 as SEHNR and CDR2 as FQNEAQ (reference sequence). The V end was cut by 5 bases, the J end by 0 bases, with 14 bases between. The CDR3 loop spans 16 amino acids. This CDR3 is CASSPPWGASYNEQFF. CDR3 nucleotide sequence: TGTGCCAGCAGCCCTCCCTGGGGGGCCTCCTACAATGAGCAGTTCTTC.

The chain uses TRBV28 and TRBJ1-4; a possible D gene is TRBD1 (6 bases). Germline-derived CDR1 and CDR2 are MDHEN and SYDVKM. This CDR3 is 12 amino acids long. The V gene lost 10 bases and the J gene lost 3 bases, with 9 bases spanning the gap. The CDR3 reads CATGGPNEKLFF. For the CDR3, the DNA is TGTGCCACGGGGGGCCCTAATGAAAAACTGTTTTTT.

This clone was detected once. The chain uses TRBV30 and TRBJ1-5, with a tentative D call TRBD1 (5 bases). V was pared by 4 bases and J by 6 bases, with 16 bases between. The CDR3 length is 14 residues. Germline V lookup: CDR1 GTSNPN, CDR2 SVGIG (reference sequence). CDR3 nucleotide sequence: TGTGCCTGGACCCAGGGAGTTGAGACTCAGCCCCAGCATTTT. The encoded protein is CAWTQGVETQPQHF. The whole variable domain, filled in from reference TRBV30 and TRBJ1-5, reads SQTIHQWPATLVQPVGSPLSLECTVEGTSNPNLYWYRQAAGRGLQLLFYSVGIGQISSEVPQNLSASRPQDRQFILSSKKLLLSDSGFYLCAWTQGVETQPQHFGDGTRLSIL.

Concerning this clone: This specimen includes other DNA sequences encoding the same CDR3. This chain uses TRBV27 with TRBJ2-7; D tentatively reads TRBD1 or TRBD2 (5 bases each). In germline, CDR1 is MNHEY, CDR2 SMNVEV (reference sequence). V lost 3 bases to trimming and J lost 7 bases, with 13 bases between them. This CDR3 comprises 13 residues. The CDR3 nucleotides read TGTGCCAGCAGTTTGGGACCGGGCTGGGAGCAGTACTTC. Its protein is CASSLGPGWEQYF.

The table lists this clone with a count of one. This sequence joins TRBV18 and TRBJ1-6, with TRBD1 as a possible D gene (6 bases). CDR3 size: 16 residues. Trimming cost V 3 bases and J 11 bases, with 20 bases left between them. Germline V gives CDR1 KGHSH, CDR2 LQKENI. CDR3 nucleotides: TGTGCCAGCTCACCTACAGGGTTAGCGACGGATGCACCCCTCCACTTT. Translating it yields CASSPTGLATDAPLHF.

V gene TRBV10-2 combines with J gene TRBJ2-5, with D perhaps TRBD2 (6 bases). Trimming pared 2 bases from V and 5 bases from J, leaving 9 bases between. From germline, CDR1 is WSHSY and CDR2 SAAADI. The CDR3 loop spans 13 amino acids. CDR3 DNA sequence: TGCGCCAGCAGTGAGGGGAGGACGGAGACCCAGTACTTC. As protein: CASSEGRTETQYF.

The V and J genes are TRBV28 and TRBJ1-2, with D uncertain. Trimming removed 6 bases at V and 5 bases at J, with 10 bases between. The length of the CDR3 is 12 residues. Per germline, CDR1 MDHEN and CDR2 SYDVKM. The CDR3 is CASSYYRYGYTF. The DNA of the CDR3 is TGTGCCAGCAGCTACTACAGATATGGCTACACCTTC.

The chain has TRBV2 and TRBJ2-7; 12 bases agree with TRBD2. The V gene end was trimmed by 1 base and the J gene end by 4 bases; junction bases not matched to a gene: 5. CDR3 length equals 16 residues. Germline CDR1 reads SNHLY; CDR2 reads FYNNEI. The CDR3 sequence: CASSEETSGGLYEQYF. CDR3 DNA sequence: TGTGCCAGCAGTGAAGAGACTAGCGGGGGATTATACGAGCAGTACTTC.

In this sample, this clone turned up once. This chain links TRBV28 with TRBJ2-7; the D gene is possibly TRBD2 (6 bases). The CDR3 is made up of 17 amino acids. V lost 4 bases to trimming and J lost 4 bases, with 23 bases between them. Germline V lookup: CDR1 MDHEN, CDR2 SYDVKM. The CDR3 loop is CASSSIEGLSDRYEQYF. The CDR3, as DNA: TGTGCCAGCAGTTCCATAGAGGGACTGTCCGACCGATACGAGCAGTACTTC.

V gene TRBV28 combines with J gene TRBJ2-7; D remains ambiguous. The length of the CDR3 is 16 residues. Trimming shortened V by 5 bases and J by 4 bases, and 21 bases separated the two germline ends. CDR1 is MDHEN, CDR2 SYDVKM, per germline. CDR3 region: CASSPNLPGPVYEQYF. The CDR3, as DNA: TGTGCCAGCAGTCCAAACCTCCCCGGACCCGTTTACGAGCAGTACTTC.

V gene TRBV29-1 combines with J gene TRBJ2-2; perhaps TRBD1 as D (5 bases). Germline values: CDR1 SQVTM, CDR2 ANQGSEA. This CDR3 has 14 residues. The V end was cut by 7 bases, the J end by 1 base, with 13 bases between. CDR3 region: CSAESRENTGELFF. Written as DNA, the CDR3 is TGCAGCGCCGAATCCAGGGAGAACACCGGGGAGCTGTTTTTT.

The V call is TRBV30, the J call TRBJ1-2; tentative D call: TRBD1 (6 bases). Germline values: CDR1 GTSNPN, CDR2 SVGIG (reference sequence). Trimming left V 5 bases short and J 2 bases short, with 18 bases between. This CDR3 is 15 amino acids long. The CDR3 spells CAWGPGSTGNYGYTF. The DNA of the CDR3 is TGTGCCTGGGGCCCTGGATCAACAGGGAACTATGGCTACACCTTC.